This T cell receptor (beta chain) stems from a study of tumour-infiltrating T cells in Burkitt lymphoma (dated by TCRdb to 2018 to 2020). In the study overall: All epidemiological subtypes of Burkitt lymphoma were represented in the cohort, which was made up of fewer than 100 patients. TCR repertoire data were compared against clinical outcome, and productive clonality predicted overall survival and progression-free survival independently of established prognostic factors such as age at diagnosis.

Broader findings and caveats from the paper: Several public clonotypes shared across numerous Burkitt lymphoma patients were found, and shared tumour neoantigen selection absent from diffuse large B-cell lymphoma was thereby suggested.

V is clipped by 3 bases and J by 1 base, and the sequence between their germline boundaries is 6 bases long. The CDR3, from cysteine to phenylalanine, totals 13 residues. CDR3 DNA only is kept here, 39 bases in frame from base 1. CDR1 and CDR2 are drawn from the germline V gene: SGHTA, FQGTGA. The library was generated by the immunoSEQ multiplex PCR assay. The table comes from immuneACCESS by way of TCRdb, which keeps in-frame sequences with V and J called. Part of the clones is missing from these tables; in studies checked, under half for an unresolved V gene and the rest for unknown reasons. Recorded for this sample are tens of thousands of clones; approximately 31% of them occurred a single time. Over 2.5% of the sample belongs to the ten largest clones. On this clone itself: Its specific antigen is unknown. Base qualities are missing; no much larger clone stands one base away.

The sequencing sample was made of tumor tissue. This receptor chain uses TRBV7-3 and TRBJ2-5; matching of 5 bases hints at TRBD1 as the D gene. The sequence came from a human donor with Burkitt lymphoma. For the CDR3, the sequence is CASSFTGQETQYF. At the DNA level, the sequence is TGTGCCAGCAGCTTCACAGGCCAAGAGACCCAGTACTTC.